The 2 T cell receptor beta chains given below trace back to one sample, sequenced in a study of post-analysis software for immune sequencing data. Study-level findings and limits: TRBV segments more frequent in patients than in controls numbered roughly five and included TRBV5-6, TRBV5-1 and TRBV20-1.

No cognate antigen is known for these TCRs. Unique-molecular-identifier-tagged TCR beta cDNA libraries were used. MiXCR was run by TCRdb on the PCR reads, yielding one entry per CDR3 protein. The sample gives 350,000 to 500,000 distinct CDR3 sequences, roughly 38% of which show up once; 7.6% is in the top ten. Sequencing was done on a sample of blood. These receptors came from a girl aged 2 to 9 with multiple sclerosis.

This clonotype was recorded only once. The chain carries TRBV6-5 and TRBJ2-7; D uncertain. The DNA matches TRBJ2-5 better at its end, which makes the J call doubtful. There are 15 residues in the CDR3. The germline gives CDR1 MNHEY, CDR2 SVGAGI. This CDR3 is CASSPEYGERETQYF. CDR3 nucleotides: TGTGCCAGCAGCCCCGAGTATGGTGAGAGGGAGACCCAGTACTTC.

This clonotype was counted between two and nine times. The chain has TRBV18 and TRBJ1-5, with D unresolved. This CDR3 region has 14 residues. V was trimmed by 5 bases and J by 5 bases, leaving 13 bases between them. Germline values: CDR1 KGHSH, CDR2 LQKENI. The CDR3 reads CASSVQSVDQPQHF. In nucleotides, the CDR3 is TGTGCCAGCTCAGTCCAGTCCGTGGATCAGCCCCAGCATTTT. Filled out from reference TRBV18 and TRBJ1-5, the complete variable domain reads NAGVMQNPRHLVRRRGQEARLRCSPMKGHSHVYWYRQLPEEGLKFMVYLQKENIIDESGMPKERFSAEFPKEGPSILRIQQVVRGDSAAYFCASSVQSVDQPQHFGDGTRLSIL.